The T cell receptor (beta chain) under discussion was sequenced for a study of OX40 agonist ivuxolimab in advanced cancers. Study in general: As their treatment, patients were administered ivuxolimab, an agonistic anti-OX40 (CD134) antibody. Antecedent anti-PD-1, anti-PD-L1 or anti-CTLA-4 therapy was permissible, with roughly 36% having received some. Three patients, one with hepatocellular carcinoma and two with cutaneous melanoma, responded partially.

Produced via immunoSEQ multiplex PCR; TCRdb's table is partial and in-frame only. The top ten clones hold around 0.4% of a sample with roughly 50,000 clones, 85% to 90% of them seen once. This clone came up a few times. Blood sampling took place at baseline, cycle 4 day 1, and cycle 7 day 1. Germline loops: CDR1 SGHDN, CDR2 FVKESK. V lost 0 bases and J lost 8; bases outside the gene matches: 12. This CDR3 has 17 amino acids. The sequencing used CD4+ or CD8+ T cells sorted from blood, collected in a trial of the OX40 agonist ivuxolimab. This chain joins TRBV14 and TRBJ2-1, with TRBD1 matching 8 bases. The receptor comes from an adult with an advanced solid tumor such as melanoma, head and neck, liver or kidney cancer. The CDR3 nucleotides read TGTGCCAGCAGCCAAGAACGACAGGGGATGCCCATGGATGAGCAGTTCTTC. This encodes CASSQERQGMPMDEQFF.